What follows describes a single T cell receptor (beta chain). Its antigen remains unidentified. No much larger clone is present one base from it, and per-base qualities are unavailable. The sample comes from a study of blood T cell repertoires in COVID-19 (TCRdb year 2020). About the investigation overall: Recovered participants in ImmuneRACE Cohort 3 were defined as having two consecutive negative NP/OP PCR tests, clearance from a healthcare professional, or resolution of symptoms. The prospective study material was composed of cDNA or gDNA derived from T cells, B-cell-depleted T cells, or PBMCs. Where available, HLA class I and class II types were obtained from metadata supplied by the sample provider rather than from assay-based typing. A freely available public database, intended as a resource for researchers studying the immune response to SARS-CoV-2, is where the repertoires were released. Sample metadata almost always included a de-identified subject ID, COVID-19 status, age in years and sex. Samples came from the ongoing ImmuneRACE study (first 160 participants) plus 1,254 subjects from 6 global collaborators. The dataset comprised deeply sampled blood TCRbeta repertoires from subjects exposed to, actively infected with, or recovered from COVID-19. The collaborator samples originated in the United States, Italy and Spain and spanned the acute and convalescent phases of COVID-19.

TCRbeta CDR3 regions were amplified from genomic DNA using the immunoSEQ Assay, a bias-controlled multiplex PCR. On the authors' methods: Within the assay, amplification of reference gene primers was used to estimate how many nucleated cells each sample contained. To quantify the absolute abundance of each unique TCRbeta CDR3 rearrangement, sequence reads were collapsed and filtered. For each sample, productive Simpson clonality was calculated as the square root of Simpson's diversity index across productive rearrangements. TCRdb took over this immuneACCESS table, retaining in-frame rearrangements with V and J assigned. Such tables are incomplete; in checked studies, under half of the missing clones stem from an unresolved V gene, and the remainder is unexplained. Clone size and V and J calls were adopted from that table, with D and trimming inferred from the DNA. Across this sample there are about 190,000 clones, with around 87% seen only once. The ten most abundant clones make up 20% to 25% of the sample.

Enrolling through a virtual design, the prospective study's participants ranged in age from roughly 18 to 89 years and lived across 24 United States geographic areas. In the prospective study, cohorts were assigned on the basis of participant-reported clinical history obtained from a screening survey and a study questionnaire. Mobile phlebotomists in the prospective study collected whole blood, serum and a nasopharyngeal or oropharyngeal swab from every participant. Prospective study participants could optionally give additional blood draws and questionnaires over a roughly 2-month period. Prospective study blood samples were shipped either frozen or at room temperature before DNA extraction. CDR1 and CDR2 are read off the germline V gene (reference sequence) as LGHDT and YNNKEL. Taken from cysteine to phenylalanine, the CDR3 has 13 residues. Of all the DNA, just the CDR3 is kept, 39 bases in frame from base 1. Trimming removed 1 base from V and 7 bases from J, leaving 10 bases between the germline ends.

The full study reports these points: The quantity of clinical and demographic metadata differed by source and by participant and was supplied without curation.

The source material was PBMCs or T cells enriched from blood (not recorded which). This clonotype originated in a woman between 35 and 50 years old in a cohort exposed to, infected with or recovered from COVID-19 (not recorded which). The chain is assembled from TRBV3-1 (or the pseudogene TRBV3-2) and TRBJ1-1; the D gene is possibly TRBD1, with 5 bases matching. The nucleotide sequence reads TGTGCCAGCAGCCAAGTAAGGGGCAGTGAAGCTTTCTTT. It encodes CASSQVRGSEAFF.